The 22 T cell receptor beta chains presented below share a single source sample, sequenced in a study of T-cell reconstitution after alpha-beta-depleted transplantation in children. The TCRbeta library was prepared with unique molecular identifiers. TCRdb itself ran the PCR reads through MiXCR, one entry per CDR3 protein. The table shows 450,000 to 500,000 distinct CDR3 sequences, with under 15% occurring only once. The starting material was PBMCs from the stem cell graft donor, obtained from the stem cell graft. The source is a human donor who donated a stem cell graft to a child with combined immunodeficiency.

This clonotype appeared many times. The rearrangement joins TRBV12-3 or TRBV12-4 to TRBJ2-3, with 8 positions matching TRBD2. Trimming took 8 bases from V and 8 from J; bases not matched to a gene: 6. The CDR3 is made up of 12 amino acids. The CDR3 DNA reads as TGTGCCAGCCGTATGGCGGGGGGTACGCAGTATTTT. Residues: CASRMAGGTQYF.

The chain links TRBV10-3 to TRBJ2-6; no clear D. Trimming removed 6 bases at V and 0 bases at J, with 12 bases between. The CDR3 runs to 16 residues. The germline gives CDR1 ENHRY, CDR2 SYGVKD. CDR3 protein: CAISDLKLSGANVLTF. CDR3 sequence (DNA): TGTGCCATCAGCGACCTTAAGCTCTCTGGGGCCAACGTCCTGACTTTC.

CDR3 residues: CASSFELAGGRETQYF. CDR3 in DNA: TGTGCCAGCAGCTTCGAACTAGCGGGGGGCCGGGAGACCCAGTACTTC. The chain links TRBV7-2 to TRBJ2-5, with 12 bases identical to TRBD2. The CDR3 is 16 residues long. Per germline, CDR1 SGHTA and CDR2 FQGNSA. J gave up 5 bases and V 3 bases, and 7 bases lay outside the gene matches.

The J gene is TRBJ2-3, the V gene TRBV25-1, with D maybe TRBD2 (6 bases). CDR1 is MGHDK and CDR2 is SYGVNS in the germline V gene. Trimming took 5 bases from V and 2 from J, leaving 17 bases between them. This CDR3 is 16 amino acids long. CDR3 protein: CASSSGGDLFTDTQYF. In nucleotides, the CDR3 is TGTGCCAGCAGTTCCGGTGGGGACTTATTCACAGATACGCAGTATTTT.

This clonotype was detected only a few times. The V gene is TRBV7-8, the J gene TRBJ2-7; D perhaps matches TRBD2 (5 bases). Germline CDR1 and CDR2: SGHVS and FQNEAQ. The CDR3 loop spans 16 amino acids. Trimming removed 2 bases at V and 0 bases at J, with 14 bases between. The CDR3 DNA is TGTGCCAGCAGCTTACACGACTACCGAAGCTCCTACGAGCAGTACTTC. Translated, it gives CASSLHDYRSSYEQYF.

The chain employs TRBV3-1 and TRBJ2-3, with D unresolved. V gave up 4 bases and J gave up 4 bases, with 6 bases separating them. CDR3 length: 12 amino acids. The V gene's germline CDR1 is LGHDT and CDR2 YNNKEL (reference sequence). This CDR3 reads CASSLIPDTQYF. The CDR3 region has the DNA TGTGCCAGCAGCCTCATCCCAGATACGCAGTATTTT.

This clonotype showed up many times. The J gene is TRBJ2-2, the V gene TRBV29-1; D gene unclear. The CDR3 loop spans 12 amino acids. The V gene's germline CDR1 is SQVTM and CDR2 ANQGSEA. V lost 3 bases to trimming and J lost 3 bases, with 5 bases between them. CDR3 DNA sequence: TGCAGCGTTGAGGAAGACACCGGGGAGCTGTTTTTT. This encodes CSVEEDTGELFF.

Ten or more counts support this clonotype. The V gene is TRBV2, the J gene TRBJ1-2; possibly TRBD1 for D (6 bases). CDR1 SNHLY and CDR2 FYNNEI come from the germline V gene. V was shortened by 5 bases and J by 8 bases, with 12 bases between the two germline ends. The CDR3 totals 12 residues. The CDR3 DNA is TGTGCCAGCAGTTATGACAGGAACGGCTACACCTTC. As protein: CASSYDRNGYTF.

V is TRBV9 and J is TRBJ2-5; tentative D call: TRBD1 (5 bases). The CDR3 totals 14 residues. Germline V gene data show CDR1 as SGDLS and CDR2 as YYNGEE. V lost 5 bases and J lost 5, with 16 bases in between. Here the CDR3 reads CASSFSGQSETQYF. The CDR3 DNA reads TGTGCCAGCAGTTTCTCAGGGCAGTCGGAGACCCAGTACTTC.

This clonotype was counted a few times. The rearrangement links TRBV11-2 to TRBJ2-7; D possibly uses TRBD1 or TRBD2 (5 bases each). The CDR3 contains 18 residues. V was clipped by 2 bases and J by 2 bases, with 22 bases between them. Per germline, CDR1 SGHAT and CDR2 FQNNGV. Here the CDR3 reads CASSLSVNRGVGPYEQYF. The CDR3 nucleotides are TGTGCCAGCAGCTTAAGTGTAAATCGGGGAGTGGGGCCCTACGAGCAGTACTTC.

This clonotype was recorded at least ten times. This chain links TRBV10-3 with TRBJ2-7, with a possible D match to TRBD1 (5 bases). The CDR3 sequence is 11 residues long. In germline, CDR1 is ENHRY, CDR2 SYGVKD. The V end lost 3 bases, the J end lost 12 bases, and 12 bases lay between the germline ends. The CDR3 DNA is TGTGCCATCAGTGACTCAGGGCTGGCGTACTTC. Protein product: CAISDSGLAYF.

The V and J genes are TRBV12-3 or TRBV12-4 and TRBJ2-1, with 7 nucleotides matching TRBD1. Losses at the gene ends were 4 bases for V and 7 bases for J; bases not matched to a gene: 13. The CDR3 has 16 amino acids. The CDR3 nucleotides are TGTGCCAGCAGTTCAGGGACAGCCGACTCGGGGAATGAGCAGTTCTTC. Translated, it gives CASSSGTADSGNEQFF.

This clonotype was found once. This sequence may be a read error, since a much larger clone differs from it by one base. The gene calls are TRBV2 and TRBJ2-3, with no clear D. Between the trimmed V and J ends, which lost 7 bases and 1 base, there was a span of 9 bases. CDR1 SNHLY and CDR2 FYNNEI come from the germline V gene. This CDR3 spans 13 amino acids. CDR3 region: CASTDSRTDTQYF. CDR3 DNA: TGTGCCAGCACCGACTCTCGCACAGATACGCAGTATTTT.

Remarks on this clonotype: This may come from a read error, since a much larger clone is one base off. V and J are TRBV29-1 and TRBJ2-7; D is undetermined. Germline V gene sequence: CDR1 SQVTM, CDR2 ANQGSEA. V was shortened by 4 bases and J by 2 bases, with 15 bases between the two germline ends. This CDR3 has 14 residues. For the CDR3, the DNA is TGCAGCGTTGGAGGCAATGTCACCACCTACGAGCAGTACTTC. It encodes CSVGGNVTTYEQYF.

This clonotype has more than one count but fewer than ten. The chain uses TRBV20-1 and TRBJ2-7; tentative D call: TRBD2 (6 bases). This CDR3 has 14 residues. Germline V gene sequence: CDR1 DFQATT, CDR2 SNEGSKA (reference sequence). The germline V and J ends were trimmed by 0 bases and 3 bases, with 12 bases remaining between them. Here the CDR3 reads CSARDGTPGYEQYF. In DNA form, the CDR3 reads TGCAGTGCTAGAGACGGGACTCCGGGCTACGAGCAGTACTTC.

The V call is TRBV12-3 or TRBV12-4, the J call TRBJ2-2; D may match TRBD1 or TRBD2 (5 bases each). V was pared by 4 bases and J by 5 bases, with 11 bases between. CDR3 length: 14 residues. The CDR3 bases are TGTGCCAGCAGTTATGGGGGAGCAACCGGGGAGCTGTTTTTT. This translates into CASSYGGATGELFF.

This clonotype was observed many times. This chain connects TRBV7-9 to TRBJ2-1; 8 nucleotides match TRBD2. The J segment lost 4 bases and the V segment lost 5 bases, leaving 7 bases of the junction unmatched. The CDR3 extends over 15 amino acids. Germline CDR1 reads SEHNR; CDR2 reads FQNEAQ (reference sequence). The CDR3 DNA sequence: TGTGCCAGCAGCCCTACTAGCGGACCTTACAATGAGCAGTTCTTC. Translation gives CASSPTSGPYNEQFF.

This clonotype was detected only a few times. The J gene is TRBJ2-7, the V gene TRBV24-1; TRBD1 aligns across 7 bases. This CDR3 comprises 14 residues. Looked up from germline, CDR1 is KGHDR and CDR2 is SFDVKD. J was trimmed by 4 bases and V by 2 bases; bases with no gene match: 4. CDR3 sequence (DNA): TGTGCCACCAGTGATTCTGACAGGGCGTACGAGCAGTACTTC. Its protein product is CATSDSDRAYEQYF.

The chain has TRBV20-1 and TRBJ1-1, with D possibly being TRBD1 (5 bases). V gave up 3 bases and J gave up 4 bases, with 18 bases separating them. Germline assignment: CDR1 DFQATT and CDR2 SNEGSKA (reference sequence). CDR3 size: 15 residues. In DNA form, the CDR3 reads TGCAGTGCTAGTTTATGGGACCGGGTGAGCACTGAAGCTTTCTTT. It is translated as CSASLWDRVSTEAFF.

The chain combines TRBV25-1 with TRBJ1-3; D gene uncertain. CDR3 length: 14 residues. The germline V and J ends were trimmed by 1 base and 0 bases, with 4 bases remaining between them. CDR1 is MGHDK and CDR2 is SYGVNS in the germline V gene. CDR3: CASSEWASGNTIYF. CDR3 in DNA: TGTGCCAGCAGTGAATGGGCCTCTGGAAACACCATATATTTT.

This clonotype has just a few counts. The CDR3, as DNA: TGTGCCAGCAGTTTTTACAGGGCTGGGGCCAACGTCCTGACTTTC. As protein: CASSFYRAGANVLTF. V is TRBV2 and J is TRBJ2-6, with D perhaps matching TRBD1 (6 bases). Germline V gene data show CDR1 as SNHLY and CDR2 as FYNNEI. The CDR3 contains 15 residues. Trimming shortened V by 5 bases and J by 2 bases, and 10 bases separated the two germline ends.

This clonotype occurred many times. The chain recombines TRBV20-1 with TRBJ2-5; D gene uncertain. Germline-derived CDR1 and CDR2 are DFQATT and SNEGSKA (reference sequence). The length of the CDR3 is 11 residues. The V end was cut by 6 bases, the J end by 0 bases, with 5 bases between. The CDR3 reads CSAQYQETQYF. The CDR3, as DNA: TGCAGTGCCCAGTACCAAGAGACCCAGTACTTC.